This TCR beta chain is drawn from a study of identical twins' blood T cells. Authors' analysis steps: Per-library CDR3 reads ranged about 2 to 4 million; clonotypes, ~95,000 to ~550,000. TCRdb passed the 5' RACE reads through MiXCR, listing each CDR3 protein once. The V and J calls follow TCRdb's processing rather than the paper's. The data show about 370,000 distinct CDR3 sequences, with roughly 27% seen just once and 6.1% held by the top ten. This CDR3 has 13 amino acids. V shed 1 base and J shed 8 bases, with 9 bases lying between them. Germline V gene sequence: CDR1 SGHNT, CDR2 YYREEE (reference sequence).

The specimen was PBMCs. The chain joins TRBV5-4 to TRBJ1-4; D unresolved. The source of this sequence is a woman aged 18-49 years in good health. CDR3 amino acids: CASSLPSAEKLFF. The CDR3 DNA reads TGTGCCAGCAGCTTGCCCTCGGCCGAAAAACTGTTTTTT.